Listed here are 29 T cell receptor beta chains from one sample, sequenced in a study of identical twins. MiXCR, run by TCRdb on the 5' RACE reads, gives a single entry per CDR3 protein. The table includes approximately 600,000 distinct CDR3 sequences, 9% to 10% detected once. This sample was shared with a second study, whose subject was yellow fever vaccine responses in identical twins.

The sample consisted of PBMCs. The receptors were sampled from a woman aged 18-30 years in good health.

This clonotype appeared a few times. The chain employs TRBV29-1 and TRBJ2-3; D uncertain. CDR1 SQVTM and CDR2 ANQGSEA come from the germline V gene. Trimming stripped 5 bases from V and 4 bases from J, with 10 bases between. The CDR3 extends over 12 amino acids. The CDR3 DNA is TGCAGCGTTAATGACGGTTCAGATACGCAGTATTTT. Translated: CSVNDGSDTQYF.

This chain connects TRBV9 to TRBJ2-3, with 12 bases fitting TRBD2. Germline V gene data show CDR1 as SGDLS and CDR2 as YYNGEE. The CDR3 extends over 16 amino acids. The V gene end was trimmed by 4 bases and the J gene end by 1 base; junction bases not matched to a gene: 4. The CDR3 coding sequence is TGTGCCAGCAGCCTGACTAGCGGGGGACGCACAGATACGCAGTATTTT. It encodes CASSLTSGGRTDTQYF.

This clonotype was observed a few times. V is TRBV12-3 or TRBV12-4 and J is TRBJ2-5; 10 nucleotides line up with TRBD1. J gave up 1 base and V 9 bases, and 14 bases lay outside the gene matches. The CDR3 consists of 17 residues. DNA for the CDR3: TGTGCCAGTAGGCTATGTCGGGACAGGGGTTTCCAAGAGACCCAGTACTTC. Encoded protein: CASRLCRDRGFQETQYF.

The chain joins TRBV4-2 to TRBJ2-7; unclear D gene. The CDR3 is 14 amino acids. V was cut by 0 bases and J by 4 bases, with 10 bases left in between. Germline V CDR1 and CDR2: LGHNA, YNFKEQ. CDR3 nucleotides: TGTGCCAGCAGCCAAGATAGTGGGCGGTACGAGCAGTACTTC. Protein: CASSQDSGRYEQYF.

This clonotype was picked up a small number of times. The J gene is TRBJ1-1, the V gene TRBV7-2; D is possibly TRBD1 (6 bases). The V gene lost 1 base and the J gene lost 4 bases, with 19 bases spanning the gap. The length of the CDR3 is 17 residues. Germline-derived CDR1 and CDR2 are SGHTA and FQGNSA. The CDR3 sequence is CASSLGRGLRMGTEAFF. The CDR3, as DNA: TGTGCCAGCAGCTTAGGCAGGGGTCTTAGAATGGGCACTGAAGCTTTCTTT.

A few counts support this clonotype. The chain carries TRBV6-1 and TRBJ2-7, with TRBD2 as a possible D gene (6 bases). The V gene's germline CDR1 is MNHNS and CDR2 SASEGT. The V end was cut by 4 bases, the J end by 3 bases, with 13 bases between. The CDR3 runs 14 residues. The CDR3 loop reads CASSGGLGGYEQYF. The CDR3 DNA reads TGTGCCAGCAGTGGGGGACTGGGAGGCTACGAGCAGTACTTC.

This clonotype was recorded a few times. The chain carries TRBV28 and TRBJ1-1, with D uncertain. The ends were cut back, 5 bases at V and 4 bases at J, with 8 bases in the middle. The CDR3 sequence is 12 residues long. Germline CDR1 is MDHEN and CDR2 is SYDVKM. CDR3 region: CASSTLGTEAFF. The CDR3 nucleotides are TGTGCCAGCAGTACCCTCGGCACTGAAGCTTTCTTT.

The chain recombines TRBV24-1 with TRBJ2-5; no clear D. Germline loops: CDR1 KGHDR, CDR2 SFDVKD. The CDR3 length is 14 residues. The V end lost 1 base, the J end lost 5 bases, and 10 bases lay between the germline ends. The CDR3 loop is CATSDFPQEETQYF. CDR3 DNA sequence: TGTGCCACCAGTGATTTTCCCCAAGAGGAGACCCAGTACTTC.

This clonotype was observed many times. CDR3 residues: CASSLTDRPYEQYF. Here the CDR3 DNA reads TGTGCCAGCAGTTTAACCGACAGACCCTACGAGCAGTACTTC. J is TRBJ2-7 and V is TRBV28, with D maybe TRBD1 (5 bases). The germline V gene has CDR1 MDHEN and CDR2 SYDVKM. Trimming pared 2 bases from V and 2 bases from J, leaving 10 bases between. This CDR3 is 14 amino acids long.

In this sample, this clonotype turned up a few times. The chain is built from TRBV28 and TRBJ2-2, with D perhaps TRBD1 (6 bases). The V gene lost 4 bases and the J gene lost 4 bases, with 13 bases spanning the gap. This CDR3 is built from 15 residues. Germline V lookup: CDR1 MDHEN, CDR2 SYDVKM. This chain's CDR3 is CASSSFTGFTGELFF. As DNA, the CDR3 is TGTGCCAGCAGTTCTTTCACAGGGTTCACCGGGGAGCTGTTTTTT.

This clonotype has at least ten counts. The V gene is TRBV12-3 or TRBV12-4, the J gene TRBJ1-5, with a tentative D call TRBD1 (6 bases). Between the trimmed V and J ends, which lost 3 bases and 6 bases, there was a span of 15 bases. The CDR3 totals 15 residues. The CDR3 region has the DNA TGTGCCAGCAGTTTTGTCGGCGGGACAACTCAGCCCCAGCATTTT. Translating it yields CASSFVGGTTQPQHF.

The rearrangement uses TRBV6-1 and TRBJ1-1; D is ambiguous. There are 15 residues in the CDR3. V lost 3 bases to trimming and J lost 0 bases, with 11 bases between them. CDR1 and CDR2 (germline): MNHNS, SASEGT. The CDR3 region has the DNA TGTGCCAGCAGTGATAGGGCAGCCCTGAACACTGAAGCTTTCTTT. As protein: CASSDRAALNTEAFF.

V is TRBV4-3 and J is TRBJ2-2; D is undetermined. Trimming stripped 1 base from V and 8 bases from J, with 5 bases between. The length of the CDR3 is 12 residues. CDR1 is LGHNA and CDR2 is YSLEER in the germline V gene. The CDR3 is CASSQAEGELFF. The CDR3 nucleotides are TGCGCCAGCAGCCAAGCGGAAGGGGAGCTGTTTTTT.

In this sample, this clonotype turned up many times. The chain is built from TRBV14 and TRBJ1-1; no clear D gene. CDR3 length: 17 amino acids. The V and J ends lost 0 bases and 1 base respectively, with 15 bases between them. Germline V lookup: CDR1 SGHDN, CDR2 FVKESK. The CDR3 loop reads CASSQDLVFGKNTEAFF. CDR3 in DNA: TGTGCCAGCAGCCAAGATCTCGTATTTGGCAAGAACACTGAAGCTTTCTTT. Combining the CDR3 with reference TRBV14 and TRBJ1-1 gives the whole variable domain EAGVTQFPSHSVIEKGQTVTLRCDPISGHDNLYWYRRVMGKEIKFLLHFVKESKQDESGMPNNRFLAERTGGTYSTLKVQPAELEDSGVYFCASSQDLVFGKNTEAFFGQGTRLTVV.

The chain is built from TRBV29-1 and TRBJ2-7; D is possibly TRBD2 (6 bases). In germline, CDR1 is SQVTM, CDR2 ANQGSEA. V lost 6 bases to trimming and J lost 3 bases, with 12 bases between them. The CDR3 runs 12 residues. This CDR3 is CSVASVHYEQYF. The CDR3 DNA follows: TGCAGCGTGGCTAGCGTTCACTACGAGCAGTACTTC.

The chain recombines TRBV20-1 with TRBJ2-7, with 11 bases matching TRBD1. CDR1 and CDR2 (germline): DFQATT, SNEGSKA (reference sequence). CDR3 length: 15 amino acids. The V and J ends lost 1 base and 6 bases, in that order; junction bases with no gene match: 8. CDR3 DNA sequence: TGCAGTGCTAGAGCGCCCGGGACAGGGGGAGGCGAGCAGTACTTC. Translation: CSARAPGTGGGEQYF.

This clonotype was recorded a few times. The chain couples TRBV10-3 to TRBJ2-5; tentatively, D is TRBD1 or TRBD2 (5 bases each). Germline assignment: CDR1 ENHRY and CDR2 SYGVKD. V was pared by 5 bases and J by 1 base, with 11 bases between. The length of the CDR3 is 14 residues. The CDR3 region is CAISPGTIQETQYF. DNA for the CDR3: TGTGCCATCAGTCCCGGGACCATCCAAGAGACCCAGTACTTC.

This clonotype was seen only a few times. The CDR3 sequence is CASSLGTSGRTNTGELFF. In DNA, the CDR3 is TGTGCCAGCAGCTTAGGTACTAGCGGGAGGACGAACACCGGGGAGCTGTTTTTT. V gene TRBV7-6 combines with J gene TRBJ2-2, with 12 bases lining up with TRBD2. The germline CDR1 and CDR2 sequences are SGHVS and FNYEAQ. The trim removed 1 base at V and 0 bases at J, leaving 3 bases unmatched. The CDR3 contains 18 residues.

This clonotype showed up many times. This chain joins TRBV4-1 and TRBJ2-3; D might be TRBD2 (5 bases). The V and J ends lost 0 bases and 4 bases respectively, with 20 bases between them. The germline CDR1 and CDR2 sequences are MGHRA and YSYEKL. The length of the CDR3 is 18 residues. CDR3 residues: CASSQDPGIGSWADTQYF. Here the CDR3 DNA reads TGCGCCAGCAGCCAAGATCCCGGGATCGGATCTTGGGCAGATACGCAGTATTTT.

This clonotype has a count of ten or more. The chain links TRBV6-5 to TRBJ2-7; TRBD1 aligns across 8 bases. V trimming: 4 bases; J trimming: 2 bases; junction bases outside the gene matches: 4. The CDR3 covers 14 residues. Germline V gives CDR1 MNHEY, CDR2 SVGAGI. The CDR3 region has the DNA TGTGCCAGCAGTTTGGACAGGGCCGCCTACGAGCAGTACTTC. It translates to CASSLDRAAYEQYF.

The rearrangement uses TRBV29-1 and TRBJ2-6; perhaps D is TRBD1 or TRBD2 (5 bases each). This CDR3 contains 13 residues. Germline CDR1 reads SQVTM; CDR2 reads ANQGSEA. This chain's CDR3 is CSGEGSGANVLTF. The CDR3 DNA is TGCAGTGGAGAGGGGTCTGGGGCCAACGTCCTGACTTTC.

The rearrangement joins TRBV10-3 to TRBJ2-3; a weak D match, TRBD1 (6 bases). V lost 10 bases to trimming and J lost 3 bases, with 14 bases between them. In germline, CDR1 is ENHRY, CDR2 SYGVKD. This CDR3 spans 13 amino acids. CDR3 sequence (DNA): TGTGCCACAGGGGACGGGGCAACAGATACGCAGTATTTT. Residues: CATGDGATDTQYF.

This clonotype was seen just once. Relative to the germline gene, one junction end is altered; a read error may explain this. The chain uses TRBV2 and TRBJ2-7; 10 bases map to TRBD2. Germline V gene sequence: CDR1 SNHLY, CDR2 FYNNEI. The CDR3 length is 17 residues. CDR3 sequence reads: CASRLRIGLAEPYGQYF. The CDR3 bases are TGTGCCAGCAGGTTGAGAATTGGACTAGCGGAGCCCTACGGGCAGTACTTC.

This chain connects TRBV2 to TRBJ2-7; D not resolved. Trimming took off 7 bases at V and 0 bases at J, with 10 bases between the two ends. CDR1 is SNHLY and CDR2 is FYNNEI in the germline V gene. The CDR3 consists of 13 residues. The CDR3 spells CASTQLPSYEQYF. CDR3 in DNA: TGTGCCAGCACACAGCTCCCCTCCTACGAGCAGTACTTC.

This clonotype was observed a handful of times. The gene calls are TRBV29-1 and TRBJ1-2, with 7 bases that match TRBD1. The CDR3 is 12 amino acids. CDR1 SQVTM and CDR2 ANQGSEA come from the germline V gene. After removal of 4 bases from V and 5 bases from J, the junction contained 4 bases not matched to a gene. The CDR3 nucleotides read TGCAGCGTTGGTGGGACAGAGTATGGCTACACCTTC. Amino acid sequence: CSVGGTEYGYTF.

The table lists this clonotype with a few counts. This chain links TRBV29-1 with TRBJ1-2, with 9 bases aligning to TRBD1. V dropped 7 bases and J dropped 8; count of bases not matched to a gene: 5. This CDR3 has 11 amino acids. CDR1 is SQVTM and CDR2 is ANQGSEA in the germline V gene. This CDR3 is CSEGQGGGYTF. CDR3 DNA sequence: TGCAGCGAGGGACAGGGAGGCGGCTACACCTTC.

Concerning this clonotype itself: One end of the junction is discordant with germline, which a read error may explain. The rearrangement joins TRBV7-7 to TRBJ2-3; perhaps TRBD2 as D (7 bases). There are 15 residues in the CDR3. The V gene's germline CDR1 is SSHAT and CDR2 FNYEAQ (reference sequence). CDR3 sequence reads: CASSGDPGGADTQYF. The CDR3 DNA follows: TGTGCTAGCAGCGGGGACCCGGGGGGCGCAGATACGCAGTATTTT.

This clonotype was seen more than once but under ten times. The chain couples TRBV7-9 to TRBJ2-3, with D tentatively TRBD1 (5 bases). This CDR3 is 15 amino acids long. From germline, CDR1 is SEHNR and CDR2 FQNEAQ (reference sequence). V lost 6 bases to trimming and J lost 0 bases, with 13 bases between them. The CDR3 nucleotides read TGTGCCAGCAGTTCAGGGTCTGCTAGCACAGATACGCAGTATTTT. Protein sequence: CASSSGSASTDTQYF.

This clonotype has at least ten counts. In DNA form, the CDR3 reads TGCGCCAGCGGCGGGTTTTACAATGAGCAGTTCTTC. The encoded protein is CASGGFYNEQFF. The genes are TRBV5-1 and TRBJ2-1, with a possible D match to TRBD2 (5 bases). Germline V gene sequence: CDR1 SGHRS, CDR2 YFSETQ. This CDR3 is 12 amino acids long. V lost 7 bases and J lost 4, with 9 bases in between.